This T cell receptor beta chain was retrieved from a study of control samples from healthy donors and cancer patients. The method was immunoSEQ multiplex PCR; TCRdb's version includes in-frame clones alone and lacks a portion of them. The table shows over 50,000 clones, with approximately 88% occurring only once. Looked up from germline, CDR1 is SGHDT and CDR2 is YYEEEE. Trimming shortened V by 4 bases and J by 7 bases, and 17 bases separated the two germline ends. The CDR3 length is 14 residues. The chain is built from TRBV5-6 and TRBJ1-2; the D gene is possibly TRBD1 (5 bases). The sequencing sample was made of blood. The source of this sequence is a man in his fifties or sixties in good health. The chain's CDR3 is CASSPGGEEVGYTF. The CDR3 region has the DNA TGTGCCAGCAGCCCCGGGGGAGAAGAGGTTGGCTACACCTTC. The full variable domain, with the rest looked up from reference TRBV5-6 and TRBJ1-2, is DAGVTQSPTHLIKTRGQQVTLRCSPKSGHDTVSWYQQALGQGPQFIFQYYEEEERQRGNFPDRFSGHQFPNYSSELNVNALLLGDSALYLCASSPGGEEVGYTFGSGTRLTVV.